The 26 T cell receptor beta chains in this list originate from one sample, sequenced in a study of T cell changes during pregnancy in multiple sclerosis. Measured with immunoSEQ multiplex PCR; TCRdb has only the in-frame clones, and not every one. The sample consists of tens of thousands of clones, approximately 92% of them appearing once. Specimen: CD4+ T cells from peripheral blood mononuclear cells, collected in the second trimester of pregnancy. These receptors came from a female donor in good health, enrolled as a control in a pregnancy study.

A note on this clone: Other nucleotide sequences from this sample produce the same CDR3. V usage is TRBV30 and J usage is TRBJ2-1, with 7 bases identical to TRBD1. Germline V gives CDR1 GTSNPN, CDR2 SVGIG (reference sequence). The CDR3 runs 13 residues. With V trimmed by 3 bases and J by 5 bases, 4 bases remained unmatched. The CDR3 DNA is TGTGCCTGGAGCCCGGGACAGAACAATGAGCAGTTCTTC. It codes for CAWSPGQNNEQFF.

The V and J genes are TRBV28 and TRBJ2-5, with 11 bases matching TRBD2. CDR1 is MDHEN and CDR2 is SYDVKM in the germline V gene. Trimming at V came to 5 bases and at J to 5 bases, leaving 7 bases not matched to a gene. CDR3 length equals 15 residues. The CDR3 spells CASSITSGSGETQYF. Here the CDR3 DNA reads TGTGCCAGCAGTATCACTAGCGGGAGTGGGGAGACCCAGTACTTC.

The chain employs TRBV7-9 and TRBJ2-1, with TRBD2 identical over 9 bases. Per the germline V gene, CDR1 is SEHNR and CDR2 is FQNEAQ (reference sequence). This CDR3 comprises 14 residues. V trimming: 3 bases; J trimming: 5 bases; junction bases outside the gene matches: 2. CDR3: CASSFLAGNNEQFF. The CDR3 DNA reads TGTGCCAGCAGCTTTCTAGCGGGAAACAATGAGCAGTTCTTC.

The chain is built from TRBV5-1 and TRBJ2-3, with 7 bases matching TRBD2. The CDR3 consists of 15 residues. Germline CDR1 reads SGHRS; CDR2 reads YFSETQ. V lost 3 bases, J lost 7 bases, and 11 bases stayed unmatched. The CDR3 DNA reads as TGCGCCAGCAGCTCCGGGGACTTACTAGCGAATACGCAGTATTTT. This encodes CASSSGDLLANTQYF.

This clone was observed a single time. The chain carries TRBV4-3 and TRBJ2-1, with 8 nucleotides matching TRBD1. The V segment lost 4 bases and the J segment 7 bases; nucleotides outside the gene matches: 3. The CDR3 is 13 amino acids. CDR1 LGHNA and CDR2 YSLEER come from the germline V gene. CDR3 sequence (DNA): TGCGCCAGCAGCCGGACAGGGAGAAATGAGCAGTTCTTC. Its protein product is CASSRTGRNEQFF.

The rearrangement uses TRBV5-8 and TRBJ1-2; no reliable D call. With 3 bases removed from V and 5 bases from J, the gap between germline ends came to 14 bases. This CDR3 spans 14 amino acids. Germline V CDR1 and CDR2: SGHTS, YDEGEE. The CDR3 spells CASSYGPEEYGYTF. As DNA, the CDR3 is TGTGCCAGCAGCTACGGACCGGAGGAATATGGCTACACCTTC.

This chain connects TRBV28 to TRBJ2-1, with a weak D call TRBD2 (6 bases). The CDR3 loop spans 16 amino acids. Trimming took 3 bases from V and 0 from J, leaving 12 bases between them. CDR1 and CDR2 (germline): MDHEN, SYDVKM. In nucleotides, the CDR3 is TGTGCCAGCAGTTTGTCGGGACTTATCTCCTACAATGAGCAGTTCTTC. It translates to CASSLSGLISYNEQFF.

This chain uses TRBV7-2 with TRBJ2-5; weak D call: TRBD1 (6 bases). The CDR3 is 19 amino acids. The germline V gene encodes CDR1 SGHTA and CDR2 FQGNSA. The V and J ends lost 0 bases and 2 bases respectively, with 22 bases between them. Written as DNA, the CDR3 is TGTGCCAGCAGCTTAGCGCTAACTGCTGGGACACATACGCAAGAGACCCAGTACTTC. Translated, it gives CASSLALTAGTHTQETQYF.

In its sample, this clone was seen once. This rearrangement joins TRBV4-1 to TRBJ2-7, with 11 bases identical to TRBD2. This CDR3 region has 17 residues. The V gene's germline CDR1 is MGHRA and CDR2 YSYEKL. J gave up 1 base and V 4 bases, and 9 bases lay outside the gene matches. For the CDR3, the DNA is TGCGCCAGCAGCCGTCTAGCGGGGGGTGAGATGTCCTACGAGCAGTACTTC. Protein: CASSRLAGGEMSYEQYF.

The chain carries TRBV14 and TRBJ1-3; no firm D call. Germline V gene data show CDR1 as SGHDN and CDR2 as FVKESK. The V end lost 3 bases, the J end lost 0 bases, and 12 bases lay between the germline ends. The CDR3 runs to 16 residues. CDR3 nucleotides: TGTGCCAGCAGCCAGGAAACTCAGGCCTCTGGAAACACCATATATTTT. Protein sequence: CASSQETQASGNTIYF.

This chain joins TRBV6-6 and TRBJ2-3, with D possibly TRBD2 on 5 matching bases. Trimming pared 6 bases from V and 9 bases from J, leaving 22 bases between. CDR1 and CDR2 from the germline V gene are MNHNY and SVGAGI (reference sequence). The CDR3 totals 15 residues. This CDR3 is CASRDTRVRRQTQYF. The DNA for the CDR3 is TGTGCCAGCAGGGATACGAGGGTTCGGAGACAAACGCAGTATTTT.

J is TRBJ1-5 and V is TRBV28; D remains unclear. The CDR3 consists of 13 residues. Trimming stripped 6 bases from V and 2 bases from J, with 8 bases between. CDR1 is MDHEN, CDR2 SYDVKM, per germline. Here the CDR3 DNA reads TGTGCCAGCAGGGACGGGGGCAATCAGCCCCAGCATTTT. This gives the protein CASRDGGNQPQHF.

V and J are TRBV29-1 and TRBJ2-6; D unclear. Deletions cut 5 bases from V and 0 bases from J, with 5 bases between. CDR3 length: 13 residues. CDR1 SQVTM and CDR2 ANQGSEA come from the germline V gene. This CDR3 is CSVLPSGANVLTF. As DNA, the CDR3 is TGCAGCGTTCTACCCTCTGGGGCCAACGTCCTGACTTTC.

The count of this clone is one. The chain employs TRBV2 and TRBJ1-5, with no clear D. The V and J ends lost 6 bases and 0 bases respectively, with 12 bases between them. The CDR3 has 15 residues. Germline CDR1 SNHLY, CDR2 FYNNEI. DNA for the CDR3: TGTGCCAGCAGCTTGGGAGTTTATAGCAATCAGCCCCAGCATTTT. Protein product: CASSLGVYSNQPQHF. The full variable domain, with the rest looked up from reference TRBV2 and TRBJ1-5, is EPEVTQTPSHQVTQMGQEVILRCVPISNHLYFYWYRQILGQKVEFLVSFYNNEISEKSEIFDDQFSVERPDGSNFTLKIRSTKLEDSAMYFCASSLGVYSNQPQHFGDGTRLSIL.

About this clone itself: A read error may produce the germline difference seen at one junction end. CDR3 DNA sequence: TGTGCCTCCCGCAGTGTGCGGGGGGGCTCCACCCGGGAGCTGTTTTTT. Encoded protein: CASRSVRGGSTRELFF. This chain links TRBV7-9 with TRBJ2-2; 9 bases match TRBD2. CDR1 and CDR2 (germline): SEHNR, FQNEAQ (reference sequence). This CDR3 has 16 residues. Variable domain in full (rest from reference TRBV7-9 and TRBJ2-2): DTGVSQNPRHKITKRGQNVTFRCDPISEHNRLYWYRQTLGQGPEFLTYFQNEAQLEKSRLLSDRFSAERPKGSFSTLEIQRTEQGDSAMYLCASRSVRGGSTRELFFGEGSRLTVL.

This clone was observed a single time. The V call is TRBV11-3, the J call TRBJ2-3; 14 nucleotides line up with TRBD2. The CDR3 covers 18 residues. J was trimmed by 9 bases and V by 5 bases; bases with no gene match: 16. Per the germline V gene, CDR1 is SGHNT and CDR2 is YENEEA. This chain's CDR3 is CASSTPDQTSGGAATQYF. The CDR3 DNA is TGTGCCAGCAGCACCCCAGATCAGACTAGCGGGGGGGCTGCCACGCAGTATTTT.

The V call is TRBV5-1, the J call TRBJ2-7; possibly TRBD1 for D (6 bases). This CDR3 contains 14 residues. The germline V and J ends were trimmed by 0 bases and 1 base, with 8 bases remaining between them. The V gene's germline CDR1 is SGHRS and CDR2 YFSETQ. For the CDR3, the DNA is TGCGCCAGCAGCTTGGACAGGGCATCCTACGAGCAGTACTTC. This sequence encodes CASSLDRASYEQYF.

The rearrangement joins TRBV6-1 to TRBJ1-4; D not resolved. This CDR3 spans 15 amino acids. Germline CDR1 is MNHNS and CDR2 is SASEGT. V lost 3 bases and J 7 bases, leaving 15 bases between the germline ends. The CDR3 loop is CASSDLSGGREKLFF. DNA for the CDR3: TGTGCCAGCAGTGACTTATCGGGCGGGCGTGAAAAACTGTTTTTT.

The DNA of the CDR3 is TGTGCCAGCAGTGAAGCTGGCGGCTATGGCTACACCTTC. It specifies CASSEAGGYGYTF. The chain carries TRBV6-1 and TRBJ1-2, with D hard to call. CDR3 length: 13 residues. V was shortened by 0 bases and J by 4 bases, with 6 bases between the two germline ends. Germline V CDR1 and CDR2: MNHNS, SASEGT.

The chain joins TRBV5-1 to TRBJ2-2; 7 nucleotides align to TRBD1. J lost 7 bases, V lost 5 bases, and 14 bases had no gene match. This CDR3 region has 16 residues. Germline CDR1 is SGHRS and CDR2 is YFSETQ. CDR3 sequence reads: CASRGTQGNPFGELFF. The DNA for the CDR3 is TGCGCCAGCAGGGGGACACAGGGGAACCCCTTCGGGGAGCTGTTTTTT. The complete variable domain, with remaining parts taken from reference TRBV5-1 and TRBJ2-2, reads KAGVTQTPRYLIKTRGQQVTLSCSPISGHRSVSWYQQTPGQGLQFLFEYFSETQRNKGNFPGRFSGRQFSNSRSEMNVSTLELGDSALYLCASRGTQGNPFGELFFGEGSRLTVL.

The V and J genes are TRBV19 and TRBJ1-5; TRBD1 might be the D (6 bases). Germline loops: CDR1 LNHDA, CDR2 SQIVND (reference sequence). V lost 6 bases to trimming and J lost 5 bases, with 11 bases between them. This CDR3 has 13 amino acids. CDR3: CASRTTGYQPQHF. In nucleotides, the CDR3 is TGTGCCAGTAGGACGACAGGCTATCAGCCCCAGCATTTT.

This chain connects TRBV7-9 to TRBJ2-1, with D unclear. Germline CDR1 reads SEHNR; CDR2 reads FQNEAQ (reference sequence). Trimming left V 4 bases short and J 7 bases short, with 11 bases between. The CDR3 has 13 residues. CDR3 DNA: TGTGCCAGCAGCTCCAGTGTGTCGAATGAGCAGTTCTTC. Translating it yields CASSSSVSNEQFF. Together with reference TRBV7-9 and TRBJ2-1, the CDR3 gives the full variable domain: DTGVSQNPRHKITKRGQNVTFRCDPISEHNRLYWYRQTLGQGPEFLTYFQNEAQLEKSRLLSDRFSAERPKGSFSTLEIQRTEQGDSAMYLCASSSSVSNEQFFGPGTRLTVL.

The chain uses TRBV14 and TRBJ1-6; possibly TRBD1 for D (5 bases). Germline V gene lookup returns CDR1 SGHDN and CDR2 FVKESK. There are 15 residues in the CDR3. Trimming took 4 bases from V and 8 from J, leaving 15 bases between them. CDR3 nucleotide sequence: TGTGCCAGCAGCCCCGGGGGTTCGGTGGATTCACCCCTCCACTTT. The encoded protein is CASSPGGSVDSPLHF. Combining the CDR3 with reference TRBV14 and TRBJ1-6 gives the whole variable domain EAGVTQFPSHSVIEKGQTVTLRCDPISGHDNLYWYRRVMGKEIKFLLHFVKESKQDESGMPNNRFLAERTGGTYSTLKVQPAELEDSGVYFCASSPGGSVDSPLHFGNGTRLTVT.

The chain combines TRBV5-1 with TRBJ2-5, with 15 nucleotides matching TRBD2. V lost 0 bases, J lost 5 bases, and 5 bases stayed unmatched. The germline gives CDR1 SGHRS, CDR2 YFSETQ. CDR3 size: 17 residues. The CDR3 coding sequence is TGCGCCAGCAGCTTGGCCGGACTAGCGGGAGGGCCGGAGACCCAGTACTTC. Amino acids: CASSLAGLAGGPETQYF.

DNA of the CDR3: TGTGCCAGCAGCCCCCGTGGGAGGGGGAAGAGGGACACAGATACGCAGTATTTT. It translates to CASSPRGRGKRDTDTQYF. V usage is TRBV7-6 and J usage is TRBJ2-3, with D perhaps TRBD2 (7 bases). V was pared by 5 bases and J by 2 bases, with 23 bases between. The germline CDR1 and CDR2 sequences are SGHVS and FNYEAQ. This CDR3 has 18 amino acids.

The V gene is TRBV5-1, the J gene TRBJ2-2; D is perhaps TRBD1 (6 bases). V was pared by 5 bases and J by 1 base, with 12 bases between. This CDR3 is 15 amino acids long. Per germline, CDR1 SGHRS and CDR2 YFSETQ. CDR3 sequence reads: CASSVGGWNTGELFF. DNA of the CDR3: TGCGCCAGCAGTGTTGGGGGCTGGAACACCGGGGAGCTGTTTTTT. The whole variable domain, remainder taken from reference TRBV5-1 and TRBJ2-2, is KAGVTQTPRYLIKTRGQQVTLSCSPISGHRSVSWYQQTPGQGLQFLFEYFSETQRNKGNFPGRFSGRQFSNSRSEMNVSTLELGDSALYLCASSVGGWNTGELFFGEGSRLTVL.